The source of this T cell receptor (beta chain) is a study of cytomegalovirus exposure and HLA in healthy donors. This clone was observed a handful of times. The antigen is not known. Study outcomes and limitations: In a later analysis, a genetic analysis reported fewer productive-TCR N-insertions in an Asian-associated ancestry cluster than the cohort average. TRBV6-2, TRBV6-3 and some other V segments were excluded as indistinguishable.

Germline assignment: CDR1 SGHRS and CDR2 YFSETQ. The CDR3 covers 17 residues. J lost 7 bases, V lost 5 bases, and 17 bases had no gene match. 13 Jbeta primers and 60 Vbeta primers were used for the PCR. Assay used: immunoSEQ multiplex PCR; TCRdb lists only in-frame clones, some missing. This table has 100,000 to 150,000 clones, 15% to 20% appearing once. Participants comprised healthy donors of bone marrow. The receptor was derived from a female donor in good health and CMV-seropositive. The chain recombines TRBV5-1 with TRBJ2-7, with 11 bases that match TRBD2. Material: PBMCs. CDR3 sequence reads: CASSLGYDLAGGSEQYF. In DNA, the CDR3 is TGCGCCAGCAGTCTGGGGTACGATCTAGCGGGAGGTTCTGAGCAGTACTTC.